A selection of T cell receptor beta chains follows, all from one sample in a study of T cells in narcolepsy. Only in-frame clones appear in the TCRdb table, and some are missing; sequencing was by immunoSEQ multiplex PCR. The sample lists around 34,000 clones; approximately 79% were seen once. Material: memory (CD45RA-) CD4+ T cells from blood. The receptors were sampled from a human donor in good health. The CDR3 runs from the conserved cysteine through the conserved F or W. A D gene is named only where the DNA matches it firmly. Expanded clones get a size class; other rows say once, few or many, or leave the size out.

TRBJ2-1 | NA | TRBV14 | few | TGTGCCAGCAGCCAACGTCCCGGACTCAACAATGAGCAGTTCTTC | CASSQRPGLNNEQFF
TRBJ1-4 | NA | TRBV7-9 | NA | TGTGCCAGCAGCTTAGTTGTGGGGCCGGGGAATGAAAAACTGTTTTTT | CASSLVVGPGNEKLFF
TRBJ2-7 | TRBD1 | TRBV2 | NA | TGTGCCAGCAAGGCGGGACAGGCCATAACGGGGGAGCAGTACTTC | CASKAGQAITGEQYF
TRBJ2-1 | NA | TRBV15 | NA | TGTGCCACCAGCAGGTCCCTAAGGGAAACCTACAATGAGCAGTTCTTC | CATSRSLRETYNEQFF
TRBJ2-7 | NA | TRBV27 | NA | TGTGCCAGCAGTTCCCGAGGCTACGGCGAGCAGTACTTC | CASSSRGYGEQYF
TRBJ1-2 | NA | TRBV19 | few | TGTGCCAGTAGTACGGCTGACAGATTTAACTATGGCTACACCTTC | CASSTADRFNYGYTF
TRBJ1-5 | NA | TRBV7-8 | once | TGTGCCAGCAGCCCCACCTCGCGCGGTCAGCCCCAGCATTTT | CASSPTSRGQPQHF
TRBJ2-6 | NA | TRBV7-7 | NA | TGTGCCAGCAGCCCCAGGCCTGGGGCCAACGTCCTGACTTTC | CASSPRPGANVLTF
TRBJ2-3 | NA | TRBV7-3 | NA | TGTGCCAGCAGCTTAAGCGGAAGCACAGATACGCAGTATTTT | CASSLSGSTDTQYF
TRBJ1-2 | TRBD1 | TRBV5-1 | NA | TGCGCCAGCAGCTTGGGACAGGGAGATTGGGGCTACACCTTC | CASSLGQGDWGYTF
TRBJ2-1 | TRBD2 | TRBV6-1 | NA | TGTGCCAGCAGTGAGACAGCGGGAGGTAGGGGGGGAAATGAGCAGTTCTTC | CASSETAGGRGGNEQFF
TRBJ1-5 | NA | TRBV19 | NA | TGTGCCAGTAGTGTACAAACAGGGCCTAATAGCAATCAGCCCCAGCATTTT | CASSVQTGPNSNQPQHF
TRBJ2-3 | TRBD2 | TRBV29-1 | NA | TGCAGCGTTACCCCACTAGCGGGCCGGGCGGAGACGCAGTATTTT | CSVTPLAGRAETQYF
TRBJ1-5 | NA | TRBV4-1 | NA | TGCGCCAGCAGCCAAGAATGGCCCGGTATCTATCAGCCCCAGCATTTT | CASSQEWPGIYQPQHF
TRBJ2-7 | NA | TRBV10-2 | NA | TGCGCCAGCAGTGAGTCCCCGGGCCACATCTCCTACGAGCAGTACTTC | CASSESPGHISYEQYF
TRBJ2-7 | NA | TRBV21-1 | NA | TGTGCCACCGAGGGCTGGACAGTCCTTATGGAGCAGTACTTC | CATEGWTVLMEQYF